This T cell receptor (beta chain) is from a study of human T cells and chemical hapten exposure. TCRdb re-called the RACE reads with MiXCR, one entry per CDR3 protein. In the table there are tens of thousands of distinct CDR3 sequences, 9% to 12% of which are singletons. Concerning this clonotype: This may be a read error: a much more frequent sequence differs by one nucleotide.

The sample's time point: patch test 1, 2 weeks after DPC sensitization. Treatment in this sample: therapeutic diphenylcyclopropenone sensitization with weekly scalp DPC. Germline values: CDR1 SGHDT, CDR2 YYEEEE. This CDR3 comprises 12 residues. The source is a woman aged 45-65 years with alopecia areata. Some clones in this sample may be carry-over from other donors' samples. V and J are TRBV5-6 and TRBJ2-2; D remains unclear. Sequencing was performed on whole blood, taken in connection with sensitization to the hapten diphenylcyclopropenone (DPC). DNA for the CDR3: TGTGTCAGCAGTCGGAGCACCGGGGAGCTGTTTTTT. It translates to CVSSRSTGELFF.